The source of this T cell receptor beta chain is a study of PD-1 blockade in classical Hodgkin lymphoma. The method was immunoSEQ multiplex PCR; TCRdb's version includes in-frame clones alone and lacks a portion of them. There are 20,000 to 25,000 clones in the sample; under 95% occur only once, and roughly 0.58% lies in the top ten. CDR1 and CDR2 (germline): LGHNT, FRNRAP. V lost 0 bases, J lost 4 bases, and 15 bases lay in between. The CDR3 runs 16 residues. Regarding time point: newly diagnosed, previously untreated cHL patient sample. Starting with thawed PBMCs, CD4+ T cells were purified by magnetic negative selection.

The sequenced material came from CD4+ T cells from blood. This chain connects TRBV12-5 to TRBJ1-2, with D possibly matching TRBD1 (6 bases). The TCR originated in a human donor with classical Hodgkin lymphoma. The CDR3 reads CASGLVGDTRPYGYTF. CDR3 in DNA: TGTGCTAGTGGTTTGGTAGGGGACACACGTCCCTATGGCTACACCTTC.